This T cell receptor beta chain was sequenced in a study of blood T cell repertoires in COVID-19. On the study more broadly: From T cells, B-cell-depleted T cells, or PBMCs came the material, which was cDNA or gDNA.

V gave up 4 bases and J gave up 3 bases; unmatched junction bases: 8. The V gene's germline CDR1 is LNHNV and CDR2 YYDKDF (reference sequence). This CDR3 is built from 16 residues. Produced via immunoSEQ multiplex PCR; TCRdb's table is partial and in-frame only. The repertoire holds under 250,000 clones, with 92% as singletons. This TCR was recovered from a man aged 25 to 40 with acute or convalescent COVID-19. Sequences were obtained from peripheral blood. The chain combines TRBV15 with TRBJ1-5, with 8 bases that match TRBD1. CDR3: CATSIRQGANNQPQHF. For the CDR3, the DNA is TGTGCCACCAGCATACGGCAGGGGGCAAACAATCAGCCCCAGCATTTT.